Presented here are 28 T cell receptor beta chains from one specimen sequenced in a study of blood T cells in healthy people across ages. For the second PCR, which ran for 7 to 11 cycles, a sample-barcoded 5' primer and a J-beta primer mix were used. MiXCR, applied by TCRdb to the 5' RACE reads, yields one record per CDR3 protein. This sample yields about 1 million distinct CDR3 sequences, of which about 23% are seen a single time; approximately 0.75% belongs to the top ten. The sample was also linked to a second study, of T cells of mothers and their children.

Input material: blood. The source of these receptors is a girl aged 2 to 10 in good health.

The chain has TRBV29-1 and TRBJ1-1, with 8 bases aligning to TRBD1. The CDR3 has 12 amino acids. CDR1 SQVTM and CDR2 ANQGSEA come from the germline V gene. Trimming cost V 6 bases and J 5 bases; bases outside gene matches: 5. As DNA, the CDR3 is TGCAGCGTGACAGGGGCGGCTACTGAAGCTTTCTTT. Translating it yields CSVTGAATEAFF.

The genes are TRBV7-6 and TRBJ1-5, with 8 bases lining up with TRBD1. V lost 2 bases to trimming and J lost 6 bases; unmatched junction nucleotides: 6. From germline, CDR1 is SGHVS and CDR2 FNYEAQ. The CDR3 consists of 15 residues. The CDR3 nucleotides read TGTGCCAGCAGCTTAATGACAGGGGCCGGTCAGCCCCAGCATTTT. It specifies CASSLMTGAGQPQHF.

In this sample, this clonotype turned up a few times. The chain uses TRBV29-1 and TRBJ1-4, with D unclear. The CDR3 is 13 amino acids. V lost 4 bases and J lost 0, with 6 bases in between. From germline, CDR1 is SQVTM and CDR2 ANQGSEA. DNA for the CDR3: TGCAGCGTTGGGTCTGCAACTAATGAAAAACTGTTTTTT. Translated, it gives CSVGSATNEKLFF.

This sequence joins TRBV2 and TRBJ2-5; unclear D gene. Germline lookup yields CDR1 SNHLY and CDR2 FYNNEI. There are 15 residues in the CDR3. V was trimmed by 7 bases and J by 2 bases, leaving 17 bases between them. The DNA for the CDR3 is TGTGCCAGCACCCCTCCCCTACAAGGACAAGAGACCCAGTACTTC. It yields the protein CASTPPLQGQETQYF.

The rearrangement uses TRBV29-1 and TRBJ2-1, with a weak D call TRBD2 (6 bases). The CDR3 runs to 13 residues. Germline V gives CDR1 SQVTM, CDR2 ANQGSEA. Trimming cost V 6 bases and J 2 bases, with 11 bases left between them. The DNA for the CDR3 is TGCAGCGTCCTCAGACTAGCCTACAATGAGCAGTTCTTC. Amino acids: CSVLRLAYNEQFF.

The chain joins TRBV6-6 to TRBJ2-1; a weak D match, TRBD1 (5 bases). The CDR3 covers 16 residues. CDR1 is MNHNY and CDR2 is SVGAGI in the germline V gene (reference sequence). Trimming took off 1 base at V and 0 bases at J, with 10 bases between the two ends. The CDR3 DNA is TGTGCCAGCAGTTACTTCGGTGACAGCTCCTACAATGAGCAGTTCTTC. Amino acid sequence: CASSYFGDSSYNEQFF.

There are a few counts of this clonotype. This chain joins TRBV4-1 and TRBJ2-7; no firm D call. This CDR3 is 12 amino acids long. Germline V gene lookup returns CDR1 MGHRA and CDR2 YSYEKL. The V end was cut by 0 bases, the J end by 5 bases, with 5 bases between. Here the CDR3 DNA reads TGCGCCAGCAGCCAAGATCCCGACGAGCAGTACTTC. It specifies CASSQDPDEQYF.

This clonotype was counted a single time. V is TRBV12-3 or TRBV12-4 and J is TRBJ1-2; 7 nucleotides align to TRBD1. CDR3 size: 13 residues. The V and J ends lost 6 bases and 6 bases, in that order; junction bases with no gene match: 7. This chain's CDR3 is CASRYGTAHGYTF. The CDR3 DNA sequence: TGTGCCAGCAGATATGGGACAGCCCATGGCTACACCTTC.

The table lists this clonotype with a few counts. The chain links TRBV20-1 to TRBJ2-7; 8 bases are shared with TRBD2. The ends lost 0 bases at V and 4 bases at J; junction bases unmatched: 8. CDR3 size: 15 residues. Germline V gives CDR1 DFQATT, CDR2 SNEGSKA (reference sequence). CDR3 DNA sequence: TGCAGTGCTAGAGAAGATCCAGCGGGAGTGTACGAGCAGTACTTC. This encodes CSAREDPAGVYEQYF.

As to this clonotype: A read error may account for a junction end that differs from germline. V gene TRBV4-2 combines with J gene TRBJ1-2, with D possibly matching TRBD1 (5 bases). Germline assignment: CDR1 LGHNA and CDR2 YNFKEQ. The CDR3 length is 13 residues. CDR3 loop: CASSQRGPYGYTF. The CDR3 DNA reads as TGTGCCAGTAGCCAAAGGGGACCCTATGGCTACACCTTC.

The gene calls are TRBV29-1 and TRBJ2-2, with 9 bases lining up with TRBD2. V lost 4 bases, J lost 3 bases, and 3 bases stayed unmatched. Germline V gene sequence: CDR1 SQVTM, CDR2 ANQGSEA. The CDR3 has 14 residues. This chain's CDR3 is CSVGERGDTGELFF. As DNA, the CDR3 is TGCAGCGTTGGGGAGCGGGGGGACACCGGGGAGCTGTTTTTT.

The chain recombines TRBV20-1 with TRBJ2-7; 8 bases map to TRBD2. This CDR3 is built from 15 residues. Germline V gene sequence: CDR1 DFQATT, CDR2 SNEGSKA (reference sequence). V was pared by 4 bases and J by 5 bases, with 13 bases of the junction left unmatched. CDR3 DNA: TGCAGTGCTACCCGGGGACTAGGAGTCGGCGACGAGCAGTACTTC. It is translated as CSATRGLGVGDEQYF.

The DNA for the CDR3 is TGTGCCAGCAGTTTGAGGCCCCTTAGTACGCAGTATTTT. Translated, it gives CASSLRPLSTQYF. This sequence joins TRBV12-3 or TRBV12-4 and TRBJ2-3; D is uncertain. This CDR3 comprises 13 residues. V was clipped by 3 bases and J by 8 bases, with 12 bases between them.

V gene TRBV6-5 combines with J gene TRBJ2-1, with TRBD1 as a possible D gene (5 bases). V lost 4 bases and J lost 0, with 16 bases in between. Germline V gene data show CDR1 as MNHEY and CDR2 as SVGAGI. The CDR3 spans 17 residues. The CDR3 is CASSWGNLGPSYNEQFF. CDR3 coding DNA: TGTGCCAGCAGTTGGGGCAACCTAGGGCCCTCCTACAATGAGCAGTTCTTC.

This clonotype was detected a few times. V usage is TRBV24-1 and J usage is TRBJ1-4; D is unclear. CDR3 length: 15 amino acids. The germline gives CDR1 KGHDR, CDR2 SFDVKD. Trimming cost V 9 bases and J 8 bases, with 21 bases left between them. The CDR3 sequence: CATSAPQPTGEKLFF. The CDR3 nucleotides are TGTGCCACCTCTGCCCCACAACCTACGGGAGAAAAACTGTTTTTT.

The chain uses TRBV28 and TRBJ2-7; D tentatively fits TRBD1 or TRBD2 (5 bases each). Germline loops: CDR1 MDHEN, CDR2 SYDVKM. Trimming shortened V by 7 bases and J by 4 bases, and 14 bases separated the two germline ends. The CDR3 sequence is 13 residues long. The CDR3 spells CASKGPRRYEQYF. Here the CDR3 DNA reads TGTGCCAGCAAGGGGCCTCGGAGGTACGAGCAGTACTTC.

This clonotype was detected only a few times. The chain uses TRBV20-1 and TRBJ2-3, with a weak D call TRBD2 (5 bases). CDR3 length: 14 residues. V shed 3 bases and J shed 0 bases, with 10 bases lying between them. The V gene's germline CDR1 is DFQATT and CDR2 SNEGSKA (reference sequence). The CDR3 is CSASVLASTDTQYF. CDR3 coding DNA: TGCAGTGCTAGCGTGCTAGCAAGCACAGATACGCAGTATTTT.

The chain has TRBV4-1 and TRBJ2-7, with 7 bases aligning to TRBD1. The germline gives CDR1 MGHRA, CDR2 YSYEKL. The CDR3 contains 13 residues. V shed 5 bases, J shed 5 bases, and the junction held 6 bases outside the gene matches. CDR3 nucleotides: TGCGCCAGCAGCTCAGTCAGGGGGAACGAGCAGTACTTC. This translates into CASSSVRGNEQYF.

This clonotype was found a few times. The V and J genes are TRBV21-1 and TRBJ2-5; the tabulated D call, TRBD2, remains unverified against the DNA. TRBV21-1 is termed a pseudogene. This CDR3 is built from 14 residues. In DNA form, the CDR3 reads TGTGCCAGCAACCCTAGCGGGGGGCAAGAGACCCAGTACTTC. The encoded protein is CASNPSGGQETQYF.

This sequence joins TRBV10-3 and TRBJ1-3; 10 nucleotides match TRBD1. This CDR3 region has 14 residues. The trim removed 2 bases at V and 7 bases at J, leaving 2 bases unmatched. Germline values: CDR1 ENHRY, CDR2 SYGVKD. The CDR3 bases are TGTGCCATCAGTGAGATGGGACAGGGGAACACCATATATTTT. Protein sequence: CAISEMGQGNTIYF.

This clonotype was counted only a few times. The chain has TRBV6-5 and TRBJ2-2; unclear D gene. Germline-derived CDR1 and CDR2 are MNHEY and SVGAGI. With 6 bases removed from V and 5 bases from J, the gap between germline ends came to 16 bases. The CDR3 totals 15 residues. The CDR3 coding sequence is TGTGCCAGCAGCCCGGAGTCCGCGCGAACCGGGGAGCTGTTTTTT. Translation gives CASSPESARTGELFF.

The chain couples TRBV4-1 to TRBJ2-7, with 12 nucleotides matching TRBD2. Germline V gene sequence: CDR1 MGHRA, CDR2 YSYEKL. Trimming took 0 bases from V and 4 from J; bases not matched to a gene: 4. The CDR3 runs to 16 residues. This CDR3 is CASSQDLGLAGYEQYF. The CDR3 DNA reads TGCGCCAGCAGCCAAGATCTCGGACTAGCGGGATACGAGCAGTACTTC.

J is TRBJ1-1 and V is TRBV7-9; D call uncertain. This CDR3 contains 13 residues. Germline V gives CDR1 SEHNR, CDR2 FQNEAQ (reference sequence). Trimming removed 2 bases at V and 11 bases at J, with 15 bases between. The chain's CDR3 is CASSLFADREAFF. The CDR3 DNA reads TGTGCCAGCAGCTTATTCGCGGATAGGGAGGCTTTCTTT.

The V gene is TRBV20-1, the J gene TRBJ1-1; 7 bases agree with TRBD1. The length of the CDR3 is 14 residues. Germline lookup yields CDR1 DFQATT and CDR2 SNEGSKA (reference sequence). Trimming at V came to 6 bases and at J to 8 bases, leaving 15 bases not matched to a gene. The CDR3 region is CSAILTGEPAEAFF. DNA for the CDR3: TGCAGTGCCATCCTTACAGGGGAGCCCGCGGAAGCTTTCTTT.

The CDR3: CASSSLGGANVLTF. CDR3 DNA: TGTGCCAGCAGCTCCCTTGGAGGGGCCAACGTCCTGACTTTC. The chain links TRBV7-3 to TRBJ2-6; D gene ambiguous. Germline V gives CDR1 SGHTA, CDR2 FQGTGA. The CDR3 has 14 amino acids. V lost 4 bases and J 4 bases, leaving 8 bases between the germline ends.

This chain links TRBV7-8 with TRBJ2-3; TRBD2 might be the D (6 bases). Germline CDR1 is SGHVS and CDR2 is FQNEAQ. The CDR3 length is 16 residues. With 2 bases removed from V and 4 bases from J, the gap between germline ends came to 16 bases. The CDR3 nucleotides read TGTGCCAGCAGCTTAAGGGACTCCCAGGTGTCAGATACGCAGTATTTT. It codes for CASSLRDSQVSDTQYF.

This chain connects TRBV7-9 to TRBJ2-7; TRBD1 is a possible D gene (5 bases). Germline loops: CDR1 SEHNR, CDR2 FQNEAQ (reference sequence). The germline V and J ends were trimmed by 5 bases and 0 bases, with 14 bases remaining between them. The CDR3 contains 15 residues. CDR3 DNA: TGTGCCAGCAGCATGGACATGCTCCTCTCCTACGAGCAGTACTTC. Its protein is CASSMDMLLSYEQYF.

The V call is TRBV20-1, the J call TRBJ2-6; no definite D call. The CDR3 has 15 residues. Trimming left V 6 bases short and J 2 bases short, with 14 bases between. From germline, CDR1 is DFQATT and CDR2 SNEGSKA (reference sequence). As DNA, the CDR3 is TGCAGTGCCAACGACCCCAAGGCTGGGGCCAACGTCCTGACTTTC. It encodes CSANDPKAGANVLTF.